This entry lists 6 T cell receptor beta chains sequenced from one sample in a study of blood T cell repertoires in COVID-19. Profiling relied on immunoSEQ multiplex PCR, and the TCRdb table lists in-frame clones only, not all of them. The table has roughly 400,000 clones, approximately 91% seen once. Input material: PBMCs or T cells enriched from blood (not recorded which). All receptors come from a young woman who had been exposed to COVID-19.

CDR3 sequence: CASRDRGLGTDTQYF. Written as DNA, the CDR3 is TGTGCCAGCAGGGACAGGGGTTTGGGCACAGATACGCAGTATTTT. The rearrangement joins TRBV27 to TRBJ2-3, with TRBD1 matching 9 bases. The CDR3 is made up of 15 amino acids. Germline assignment: CDR1 MNHEY and CDR2 SMNVEV (reference sequence). V trimming: 6 bases; J trimming: 1 base; junction bases outside the gene matches: 5.

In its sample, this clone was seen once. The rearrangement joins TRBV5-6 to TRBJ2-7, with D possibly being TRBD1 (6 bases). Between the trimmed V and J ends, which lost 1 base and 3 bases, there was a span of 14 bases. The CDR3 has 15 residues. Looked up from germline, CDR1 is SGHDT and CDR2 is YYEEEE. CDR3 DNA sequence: TGTGCCAGCAGCTTGCCCAGACAGGCGAACTACGAGCAGTACTTC. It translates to CASSLPRQANYEQYF.

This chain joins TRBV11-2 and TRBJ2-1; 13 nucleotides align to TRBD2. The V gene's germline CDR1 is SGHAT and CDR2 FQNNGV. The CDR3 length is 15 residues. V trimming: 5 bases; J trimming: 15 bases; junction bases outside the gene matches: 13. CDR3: CASSPQGLAGEGRFF. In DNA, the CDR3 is TGTGCCAGCAGCCCCCAAGGACTAGCGGGAGAGGGGAGGTTCTTC.

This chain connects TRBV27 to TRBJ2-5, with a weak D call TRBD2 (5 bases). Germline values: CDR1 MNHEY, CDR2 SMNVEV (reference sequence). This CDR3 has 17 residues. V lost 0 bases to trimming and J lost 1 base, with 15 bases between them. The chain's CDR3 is CASSLSPAGLPQETQYF. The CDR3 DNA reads TGTGCCAGCAGTTTATCCCCGGCCGGACTCCCCCAAGAGACCCAGTACTTC.

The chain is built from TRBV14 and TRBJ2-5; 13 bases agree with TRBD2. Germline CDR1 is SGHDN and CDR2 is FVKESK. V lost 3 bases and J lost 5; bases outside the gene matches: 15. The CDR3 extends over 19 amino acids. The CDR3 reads CASSQSLAGGPGRRETQYF. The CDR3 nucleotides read TGTGCCAGCAGCCAGTCACTAGCGGGAGGGCCAGGCCGTCGGGAGACCCAGTACTTC.

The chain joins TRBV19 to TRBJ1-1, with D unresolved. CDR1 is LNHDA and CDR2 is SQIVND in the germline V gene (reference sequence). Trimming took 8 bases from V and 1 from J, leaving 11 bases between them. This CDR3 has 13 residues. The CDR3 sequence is CASSPIANTEAFF. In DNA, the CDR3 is TGTGCCAGTTCTCCTATAGCGAACACTGAAGCTTTCTTT.